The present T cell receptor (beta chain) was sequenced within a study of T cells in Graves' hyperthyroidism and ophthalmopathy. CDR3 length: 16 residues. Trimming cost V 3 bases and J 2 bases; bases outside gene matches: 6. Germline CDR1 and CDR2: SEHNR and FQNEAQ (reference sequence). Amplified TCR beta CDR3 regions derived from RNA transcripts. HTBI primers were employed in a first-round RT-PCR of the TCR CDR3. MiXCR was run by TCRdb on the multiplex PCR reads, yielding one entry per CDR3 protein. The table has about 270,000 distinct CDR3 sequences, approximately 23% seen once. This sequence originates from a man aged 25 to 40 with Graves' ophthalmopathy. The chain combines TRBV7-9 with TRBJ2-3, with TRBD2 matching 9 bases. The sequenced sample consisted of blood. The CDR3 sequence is CASSLSERGDTDTQYF. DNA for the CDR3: TGTGCCAGCAGCTTGAGTGAGCGGGGGGACACAGATACGCAGTATTTT.